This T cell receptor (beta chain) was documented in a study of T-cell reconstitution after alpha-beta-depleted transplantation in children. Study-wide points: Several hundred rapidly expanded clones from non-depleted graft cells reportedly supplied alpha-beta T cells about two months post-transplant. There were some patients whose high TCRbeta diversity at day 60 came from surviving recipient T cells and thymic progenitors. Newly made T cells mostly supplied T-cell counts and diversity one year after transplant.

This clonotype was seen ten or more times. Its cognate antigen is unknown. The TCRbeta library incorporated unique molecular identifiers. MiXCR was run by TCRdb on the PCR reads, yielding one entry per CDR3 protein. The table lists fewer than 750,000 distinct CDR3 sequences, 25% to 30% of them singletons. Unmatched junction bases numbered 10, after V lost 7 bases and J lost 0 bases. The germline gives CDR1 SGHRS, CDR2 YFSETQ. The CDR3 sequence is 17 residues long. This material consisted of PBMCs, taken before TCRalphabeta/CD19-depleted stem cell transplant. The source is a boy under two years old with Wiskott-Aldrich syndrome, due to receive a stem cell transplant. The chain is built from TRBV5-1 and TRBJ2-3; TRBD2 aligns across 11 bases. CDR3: CASSNNRTSGSTDTQYF. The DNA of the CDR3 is TGCGCCAGCTCCAATAATCGGACTAGCGGGAGCACAGATACGCAGTATTTT. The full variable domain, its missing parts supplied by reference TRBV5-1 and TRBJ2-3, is KAGVTQTPRYLIKTRGQQVTLSCSPISGHRSVSWYQQTPGQGLQFLFEYFSETQRNKGNFPGRFSGRQFSNSRSEMNVSTLELGDSALYLCASSNNRTSGSTDTQYFGPGTRLTVL.